This is a list of T cell receptor beta chains from one sample in a study of T cell changes during pregnancy in multiple sclerosis. Some clones are missing from TCRdb's copy, which holds only in-frame ones; the method was immunoSEQ multiplex PCR. The repertoire holds tens of thousands of clones, with about 90% as singletons. This material consisted of peripheral blood, taken before pregnancy. The source is a female donor with multiple sclerosis, enrolled in a pregnancy study. CDR3s include the opening cysteine and the closing phenylalanine or tryptophan. D genes are given only for firm matches. Clone size appears in some rows only: once, few, many, or a class for an expanded clone.

size	V	D	J	CDR3	DNA
-	TRBV5-4	TRBD1	TRBJ1-1	CASSLTGATTEAFF	TGTGCCAGCAGCTTGACAGGGGCTACCACTGAAGCTTTCTTT
-	TRBV9	-	TRBJ2-2	CASSVAGPGELFF	TGTGCCAGCAGCGTTGCGGGGCCCGGGGAGCTGTTTTTT
-	TRBV27	-	TRBJ1-4	CASSLVREKNEKLFF	TGTGCCAGCAGTTTGGTCCGGGAAAAGAATGAAAAACTGTTTTTT
-	TRBV11-2	-	TRBJ1-1	CASSFFRGGSTEAFF	TGTGCCAGCAGCTTTTTCCGGGGAGGGAGCACTGAAGCTTTCTTT
-	TRBV4-1	-	TRBJ1-1	CASSQEEGMNTEAFF	TGCGCCAGCAGCCAAGAAGAGGGCATGAACACTGAAGCTTTCTTT
-	TRBV14	-	TRBJ1-1	CASSLTGHTEAFF	TGTGCCAGCAGCCTTACAGGGCACACTGAAGCTTTCTTT
-	TRBV27	TRBD2	TRBJ2-1	CAASGGASSYNEQFF	TGTGCGGCAAGCGGGGGGGCCAGCTCCTACAATGAGCAGTTCTTC
-	TRBV5-4	TRBD1	TRBJ1-6	CASSYATGANSPLHF	TGTGCCAGCAGCTATGCGACAGGGGCTAATTCACCCCTCCACTTT
once	TRBV19	-	TRBJ2-5	CASSAWGQGQETQYF	TGTGCCAGTAGTGCCTGGGGGCAGGGACAAGAGACCCAGTACTTC
-	TRBV18	-	TRBJ1-3	CASSPQRGSGNTIYF	TGTGCCAGCTCACCCCAACGGGGCTCTGGAAACACCATATATTTT
-	TRBV4-1	TRBD1	TRBJ2-1	CASSRGWDGTAYNEQFF	TGCGCCAGCAGCCGGGGGTGGGACGGGACAGCATACAATGAGCAGTTCTTC
-	TRBV9	TRBD2	TRBJ2-7	CASSRAGGPLEQYF	TGTGCCAGCAGCCGAGCGGGGGGCCCCCTCGAGCAGTACTTC
-	TRBV5-8	-	TRBJ1-5	CASSPDRDSNQPQHF	TGTGCCAGCAGCCCGGACAGAGATAGCAATCAGCCCCAGCATTTT
-	TRBV20-1	-	TRBJ2-1	CSANQGLLGFF	TGCAGTGCTAACCAGGGGCTCTTGGGGTTCTTC
-	TRBV9	-	TRBJ2-2	CASSVTVTGELFF	TGTGCCAGCAGCGTAACGGTGACCGGGGAGCTGTTTTTT
-	TRBV5-4	-	TRBJ1-2	CASSGGAPELDF	TGTGCCAGCAGCGGGGGCGCCCCGGAATTAGACTTC
-	TRBV6-5	TRBD1	TRBJ1-4	CASSYERGDRGEKLFF	TGTGCCAGCAGTTACGAGCGGGGGGACAGGGGTGAAAAACTGTTTTTT
once	TRBV6-5	TRBD2	TRBJ2-7	CASKTLAESSYEQYF	TGTGCCAGCAAGACACTAGCGGAGAGCTCCTACGAGCAGTACTTC
-	TRBV18	TRBD2	TRBJ2-7	CASSPPSGGLLEQYF	TGTGCCAGCTCACCACCTAGCGGGGGGCTATTGGAGCAGTACTTC
-	TRBV5-1	TRBD1	TRBJ2-1	CASSLRQGEGEQFF	TGCGCCAGCAGCCTGAGACAGGGGGAAGGTGAGCAGTTCTTC